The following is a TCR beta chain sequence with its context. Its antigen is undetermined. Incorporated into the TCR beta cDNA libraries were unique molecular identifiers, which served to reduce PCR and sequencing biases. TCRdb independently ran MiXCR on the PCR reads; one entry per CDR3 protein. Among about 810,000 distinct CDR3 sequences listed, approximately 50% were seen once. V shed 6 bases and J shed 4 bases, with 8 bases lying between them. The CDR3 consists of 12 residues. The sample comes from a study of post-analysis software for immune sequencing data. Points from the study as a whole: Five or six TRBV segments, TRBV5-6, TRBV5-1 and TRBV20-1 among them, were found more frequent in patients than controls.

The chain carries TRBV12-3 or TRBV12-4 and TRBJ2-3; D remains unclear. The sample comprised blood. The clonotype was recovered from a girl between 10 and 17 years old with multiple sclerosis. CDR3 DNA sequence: TGTGCCAGCAGGCCTCTATCAGATACGCAGTATTTT. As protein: CASRPLSDTQYF.